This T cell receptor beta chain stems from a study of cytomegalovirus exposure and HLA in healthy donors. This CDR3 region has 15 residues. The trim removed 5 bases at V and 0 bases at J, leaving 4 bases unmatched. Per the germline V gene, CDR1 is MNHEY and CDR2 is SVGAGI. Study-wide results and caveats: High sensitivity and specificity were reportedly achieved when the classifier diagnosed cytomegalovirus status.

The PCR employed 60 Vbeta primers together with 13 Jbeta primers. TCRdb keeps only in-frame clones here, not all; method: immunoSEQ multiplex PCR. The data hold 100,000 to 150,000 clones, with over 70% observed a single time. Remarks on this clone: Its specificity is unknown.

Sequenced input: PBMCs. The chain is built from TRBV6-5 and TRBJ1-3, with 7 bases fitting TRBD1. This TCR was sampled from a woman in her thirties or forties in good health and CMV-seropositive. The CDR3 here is CASSTWTGSGNTIYF. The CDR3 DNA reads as TGTGCCAGCAGTACCTGGACAGGCTCTGGAAACACCATATATTTT.